What follows are 7 T cell receptor beta chains derived from one specimen sequenced in a study of T cell changes during pregnancy in multiple sclerosis. The table came from immunoSEQ multiplex PCR; TCRdb's copy has only in-frame clones and leaves some out. The table records 35,000 to 40,000 clones, more than 75% of them present only once. Sequencing used CD8+ T cells from peripheral blood mononuclear cells, obtained in the third trimester of pregnancy. The receptors come from a female donor with multiple sclerosis, enrolled in a pregnancy study.

This clone is labeled as medium-sized (0.01 to 0.1%). The genes are TRBV9 and TRBJ2-2; perhaps TRBD1 as D (5 bases). The germline gives CDR1 SGDLS, CDR2 YYNGEE. This CDR3 has 15 amino acids. Trimming left V 5 bases short and J 0 bases short, with 11 bases between. CDR3 residues: CASRPGNSNTGELFF. The CDR3 coding sequence is TGTGCCAGCAGGCCAGGGAATTCGAACACCGGGGAGCTGTTTTTT. The full variable domain, its missing parts supplied by reference TRBV9 and TRBJ2-2, is DSGVTQTPKHLITATGQRVTLRCSPRSGDLSVYWYQQSLDQGLQFLIQYYNGEERAKGNILERFSAQQFPDLHSELNLSSLELGDSALYFCASRPGNSNTGELFFGEGSRLTVL.

This chain links TRBV27 with TRBJ1-6, with 9 nucleotides matching TRBD1. The CDR3 consists of 15 residues. Germline V lookup: CDR1 MNHEY, CDR2 SMNVEV (reference sequence). V lost 5 bases, J lost 6 bases, and 5 bases stayed unmatched. This CDR3 reads CASSHGQGSNSPLHF. In DNA, the CDR3 is TGTGCCAGCAGTCACGGACAGGGGAGTAATTCACCCCTCCACTTT.

The rearrangement joins TRBV7-9 to TRBJ1-2, with D hard to call. V lost 4 bases and J lost 3, with 12 bases in between. The CDR3 has 14 residues. Per the germline V gene, CDR1 is SEHNR and CDR2 is FQNEAQ (reference sequence). CDR3: CASSSLGVYYGYTF. The CDR3 DNA is TGTGCCAGCAGCTCACTCGGGGTTTACTATGGCTACACCTTC.

The chain combines TRBV28 with TRBJ2-7; possible D gene TRBD1, 8 bases. CDR3 length equals 14 residues. Looked up from germline, CDR1 is MDHEN and CDR2 is SYDVKM. V shed 7 bases and J shed 5 bases, with 18 bases lying between them. This CDR3 reads CASTRTGTMDEQYF. CDR3 bases: TGTGCCAGCACTCGGACAGGGACTATGGACGAGCAGTACTTC.

The gene calls are TRBV28 and TRBJ2-1; TRBD2 matches at 7 bases. The length of the CDR3 is 14 residues. The junction had 3 bases not matched to a gene; V was cut back by 5 bases and J by 2 bases. CDR1 is MDHEN, CDR2 SYDVKM, per germline. The CDR3 spells CASSLGGAYNEQFF. DNA for the CDR3: TGTGCCAGCAGTCTGGGGGGGGCCTACAATGAGCAGTTCTTC. Full variable domain (missing parts from reference TRBV28 and TRBJ2-1): DVKVTQSSRYLVKRTGEKVFLECVQDMDHENMFWYRQDPGLGLRLIYFSYDVKMKEKGDIPEGYSVSREKKERFSLILESASTNQTSMYLCASSLGGAYNEQFFGPGTRLTVL.

This clone came up a few times. The chain joins TRBV21-1 to TRBJ1-1; no check of the table's D call, TRBD1, against the DNA was made. TRBV21-1 is a pseudogene. CDR3 length: 15 amino acids. Here the CDR3 reads CASRIQGPPNTEAFF. The CDR3 coding sequence is TGTGCCAGCAGGATACAGGGTCCTCCGAACACTGAAGCTTTCTTT.

The gene calls are TRBV5-1 and TRBJ2-5, with 10 bases aligning to TRBD1. Per germline, CDR1 SGHRS and CDR2 YFSETQ. J was trimmed by 3 bases and V by 4 bases; bases with no gene match: 3. The CDR3 extends over 14 amino acids. CDR3 nucleotide sequence: TGCGCCAGCAGCAGTGGACAGGGGGAAGAGACCCAGTACTTC. It codes for CASSSGQGEETQYF. Full variable domain (missing parts from reference TRBV5-1 and TRBJ2-5): KAGVTQTPRYLIKTRGQQVTLSCSPISGHRSVSWYQQTPGQGLQFLFEYFSETQRNKGNFPGRFSGRQFSNSRSEMNVSTLELGDSALYLCASSSGQGEETQYFGPGTRLLVL.